The clone carrying this T cell receptor beta chain was observed a single time. The data were obtained in a study of blood T cell repertoires in COVID-19. Study information: T cells, B-cell-depleted T cells, or PBMCs provided the cDNA or gDNA that served as material.

In the original processing: Reference gene primer amplification in the assay estimated nucleated cell counts. The repertoire was sequenced with immunoSEQ multiplex PCR; TCRdb's copy has only in-frame clones and lacks some. V, J and clone size were drawn from that table, and D and trimming were deduced from the DNA. The sample holds around 120,000 clones, about 90% seen once. There are 11 residues in the CDR3. Trimming left V 3 bases short and J 10 bases short, with 8 bases between. Sequenced sample: peripheral blood. This TCR was sampled from a woman aged 70-85 years with acute or convalescent COVID-19. This chain links TRBV12-3 or TRBV12-4 with TRBJ2-3; tentative D call: TRBD1 (5 bases). CDR3 DNA: TGTGCCAGCAGTTTGGGGCCCGCGCAGTATTTT. Its protein is CASSLGPAQYF.